The entry below gives a single T cell receptor (beta chain) sequence along with its context. The clone's antigen remains unknown. No base-level quality is on record; no much larger clone is a single base apart. In the prospective study, participants were 18 to 89 years old, resided in 25 or so geographic areas of the United States, and were enrolled through a virtual design. In the prospective study, participants were assigned to cohorts based on the clinical history participants reported in a screening survey and a study questionnaire. For ImmuneRACE Cohort 3, a participant was defined as recovered based on two consecutive negative NP/OP PCR tests, clearance by a healthcare professional, or resolution of symptoms. In the prospective study, mobile phlebotomists collected whole blood, serum and a nasopharyngeal or oropharyngeal swab from each participant. Prospective study participants could optionally give additional blood draws and questionnaires over an approximately two-month period. Prospective study blood samples were shipped either frozen or at room temperature before DNA extraction.

The immunoSEQ Assay, a bias-controlled multiplex PCR, was used to amplify TCRbeta CDR3 regions from genomic DNA. The original methods were these. The number of nucleated cells in each sample was estimated from the amplification of reference gene primers within the assay. To quantify the absolute abundance of each unique TCRbeta CDR3 rearrangement, sequence reads were collapsed and filtered. For each sample, productive Simpson clonality was calculated by taking the square root of Simpson's diversity index across productive rearrangements. The clones in this table, taken by TCRdb from immuneACCESS, are in-frame only. Not every clone is retained; where verified, under half of the shortfall comes from an unresolved V gene, and the cause of the rest is unknown. V and J calls and clone size follow that table, whereas D and trimming were derived from the DNA. This sample is represented by approximately 230,000 clones; around 86% of them were singletons. The ten largest clones represent 1.5% to 2% of the sample.

The sample is drawn from a study of blood T cell repertoires in COVID-19 (dated by TCRdb to 2019 to 2021). Turning to the overall study: The collaborator samples originated in the United States, Italy and Spain and spanned the acute and convalescent phases of COVID-19. A de-identified subject ID, COVID-19 status, age in years and sex were almost always included in the sample metadata. The prospective study material was composed of cDNA or gDNA derived from T cells, B-cell-depleted T cells, or PBMCs. The dataset comprised deeply sampled blood TCRbeta repertoires from subjects exposed to, actively infected with, or recovered from COVID-19. Where available, HLA class I and class II types were obtained from metadata supplied by the sample provider rather than from assay-based typing. The samples were drawn from two sources: the first 160 participants of the ongoing ImmuneRACE study, and 1,000 to 1,500 subjects contributed by 6 global collaborators. The repertoires were released in a freely available public database meant as a resource for research on the immune response to SARS-CoV-2. Study-wide conclusions, independent of this receptor: How much clinical and demographic metadata was included differed by source and by participant, and the metadata was provided uncurated.

V is clipped by 2 bases and J by 0 bases, and the sequence between their germline boundaries is 13 bases long. CDR3 length: 16 amino acids, cysteine to phenylalanine. The entry retains the CDR3 DNA only, 48 bases that are in frame from base 1. The sample taken for sequencing was PBMCs or T cells enriched from blood (not recorded which). The rearranged chain carries TRBV23-1 and TRBJ2-5, with a tentative D gene TRBD1 over 5 matching bases. TRBV23-1 belongs to the ORF category, with a function that is uncertain. The TCR originated in a man aged 35 to 55 who had recovered from COVID-19. CDR3 protein: CASSQRPGPYQETQYF. The nucleotide sequence is given as TGCGCCAGCAGTCAAAGGCCAGGGCCCTACCAAGAGACCCAGTACTTC.